This record concerns one TCR beta chain sequence. Its antigen remains unknown. Deletions cut 0 bases from V and 9 bases from J, with 12 bases between. Germline CDR1 SGHTA, CDR2 FQGTGA. The CDR3 is 14 amino acids. The method was immunoSEQ multiplex PCR; TCRdb's version includes in-frame clones alone and lacks a portion of them. The sample lists about 100,000 clones; around 95% were seen once. The record originates from a study of OX40 agonist ivuxolimab in advanced cancers. Study results and caveats: At 0.1 to 3.0 mg/kg and by week 6, clonal expansion occurred in CD4+ and CD8+ blood T cells. Also showing low normalized T-cell clonal expansion were some of the nonresponders.

V gene TRBV7-3 combines with J gene TRBJ2-1; D call uncertain. Source: CD4+ or CD8+ T cells sorted from blood, taken in a trial of the OX40 agonist ivuxolimab. This sequence originates from an adult with an advanced solid tumor such as melanoma, head and neck, liver or kidney cancer. This chain's CDR3 is CASSLTGTVGEQFF. Written as DNA, the CDR3 is TGTGCCAGCAGCTTAACGGGCACTGTTGGTGAGCAGTTCTTC.